Listed below are T cell receptor beta chains from one sample, sequenced in a study of blood T cell repertoires in COVID-19. The method was immunoSEQ multiplex PCR; TCRdb's version includes in-frame clones alone and lacks a portion of them. Here the sample spans approximately 210,000 clones, roughly 84% being singletons. Material: peripheral blood. These receptors all stem from a man aged 40-49 years with active or convalescent COVID-19. The CDR3 runs from the conserved cysteine through the conserved F or W. Each record gives: J gene, V gene, CDR3 protein.

j_call: TRBJ1-5; v_call: TRBV5-1; cdr3_aa: CASSYWTGSNQPQHF
j_call: TRBJ2-1; v_call: TRBV9; cdr3_aa: CASSVASSGYEQFF
j_call: TRBJ2-4; v_call: TRBV18; cdr3_aa: CASSLPTIAKNIQYF
j_call: TRBJ1-2; v_call: TRBV28; cdr3_aa: CASTITPGQGTYGYTF
j_call: TRBJ2-5; v_call: TRBV5-1; cdr3_aa: CASSLDWTQETQYF
j_call: TRBJ2-1; v_call: TRBV27; cdr3_aa: CASSLYTGGVYNEQFF
j_call: TRBJ2-3; v_call: TRBV7-2; cdr3_aa: CASSTLGGGTDTQYF
j_call: TRBJ2-7; v_call: TRBV10-3; cdr3_aa: CAISSTGTGTYEQYF
j_call: TRBJ1-1; v_call: TRBV19; cdr3_aa: CASSIGTVNTEAFF
j_call: TRBJ1-2; v_call: TRBV19; cdr3_aa: CASSILRGTSYGYTF
j_call: TRBJ1-6; v_call: TRBV6-5; cdr3_aa: CASTDRNLSPLHF
j_call: TRBJ1-6; v_call: TRBV30; cdr3_aa: CAWRRDSYNSPLHF
j_call: TRBJ1-1; v_call: TRBV4-1; cdr3_aa: CASSPRQGMNTEAFF
j_call: TRBJ1-6; v_call: TRBV2; cdr3_aa: CASSESGANSPLHF
j_call: TRBJ2-1; v_call: TRBV24-1; cdr3_aa: CATCDFMAGNEQFF
j_call: TRBJ2-1; v_call: TRBV12-3/TRBV12-4; cdr3_aa: CASSLTGGNEQFF
j_call: TRBJ2-2; v_call: TRBV2; cdr3_aa: CASRRTGGRIAGELFF
j_call: TRBJ2-7; v_call: TRBV2; cdr3_aa: CASSHGTSGSSKYF
j_call: TRBJ2-7; v_call: TRBV3-1/TRBV3-2; cdr3_aa: CASSSRGGAGPLF
j_call: TRBJ2-5; v_call: TRBV5-6; cdr3_aa: CASSLGERGRETQYF
j_call: TRBJ1-4; v_call: TRBV28; cdr3_aa: CASSLGRGEKLFF
j_call: TRBJ2-7; v_call: TRBV21-1; cdr3_aa: CASSTSGTASPAHSYEQYF
j_call: TRBJ2-7; v_call: TRBV19; cdr3_aa: CASSIAGNPYEQYF
j_call: TRBJ1-3; v_call: TRBV2; cdr3_aa: CASRSSGNTIYF
j_call: TRBJ2-3; v_call: TRBV9; cdr3_aa: CASSPRGNTDTQYF
j_call: TRBJ2-1; v_call: TRBV19; cdr3_aa: CASSIYRGSEKGEQFF
j_call: TRBJ2-5; v_call: TRBV2; cdr3_aa: CASCLERGGVGTQYF
j_call: TRBJ2-5; v_call: TRBV24-1; cdr3_aa: CATSDPGTGNQETQYF
j_call: TRBJ2-7; v_call: TRBV7-9; cdr3_aa: CASSSTAQGNVYEQYF
j_call: TRBJ1-6; v_call: TRBV28; cdr3_aa: CASSPRYNSPLHF
j_call: TRBJ1-2; v_call: TRBV28; cdr3_aa: CASSAIPGTGSRGYTF
j_call: TRBJ2-3; v_call: TRBV7-9; cdr3_aa: CASSSSGRGTDTQYF
j_call: TRBJ2-7; v_call: TRBV5-5; cdr3_aa: CASSYGTSVASEQYF
j_call: TRBJ1-5; v_call: TRBV6-6; cdr3_aa: CASSYSGGRDQPQHF
j_call: TRBJ1-2; v_call: TRBV5-1; cdr3_aa: CASNSRTGNYGYTF
j_call: TRBJ2-7; v_call: TRBV19; cdr3_aa: CASSLGQGDQYF
j_call: TRBJ2-3; v_call: TRBV5-1; cdr3_aa: CASSLEAAGGLDTQYF
j_call: TRBJ1-2; v_call: TRBV28; cdr3_aa: CASSPVQGLYGYTF
j_call: TRBJ1-6; v_call: TRBV28; cdr3_aa: CASSRQVSPLHF
j_call: TRBJ1-6; v_call: TRBV5-1; cdr3_aa: CASSLASGVFNSPLHF
j_call: TRBJ1-1; v_call: TRBV5-1; cdr3_aa: CASSLGGIDTEAFF